The 24 T cell receptor beta chains presented below share a single source sample, sequenced in a study of cytomegalovirus exposure and HLA in healthy donors. It was with 60 Vbeta and 13 Jbeta primers that the PCR ran. The protocol was immunoSEQ multiplex PCR, while the TCRdb copy is restricted to in-frame clones and leaves out a portion. The data hold 90,000 to 120,000 clones, with over 60% observed a single time. Sequencing was carried out using PBMCs. Receptor source: a male donor in good health and CMV-seronegative.

This clone was counted between two and nine times. The V and J genes are TRBV29-1 and TRBJ2-3; 8 nucleotides match TRBD1. The V gene end was trimmed by 5 bases and the J gene end by 0 bases; junction bases not matched to a gene: 4. From germline, CDR1 is SQVTM and CDR2 ANQGSEA. CDR3 size: 14 residues. The CDR3: CSVMDRASTDTQYF. The CDR3 DNA reads as TGCAGCGTTATGGACAGGGCGAGCACAGATACGCAGTATTTT.

This clone has only a few counts. The chain recombines TRBV28 with TRBJ1-5; D not resolved. The germline V gene has CDR1 MDHEN and CDR2 SYDVKM. There are 14 residues in the CDR3. V dropped 7 bases and J dropped 3 bases, with 13 bases sitting between them. The DNA of the CDR3 is TGTGCCAGCAAGTCTGCCCGGTACAATCAGCCCCAGCATTTT. This translates into CASKSARYNQPQHF.

The V call is TRBV10-1, the J call TRBJ2-1, with D perhaps TRBD1 (5 bases). V lost 4 bases and J lost 8, with 12 bases in between. Germline-derived CDR1 and CDR2 are WNHNN and SYGVQD (reference sequence). The CDR3 totals 13 residues. CDR3 coding DNA: TGCGCCAGCAGTGGGCCCAGGGCACATGAGCAGTTCTTC. Translation gives CASSGPRAHEQFF.

The rearrangement uses TRBV7-8 and TRBJ2-5; 13 bases map to TRBD2. Judging by the DNA end, TRBJ2-7 fits better; the J call may be wrong. The CDR3 totals 17 residues. Germline CDR1 and CDR2: SGHVS and FQNEAQ. The CDR3 loop reads CASSLAGGTSGVYEQYF. Here the CDR3 DNA reads TGTGCCAGCAGCTTAGCGGGGGGGACTAGCGGGGTCTACGAGCAGTACTTC.

The V call is TRBV2, the J call TRBJ1-5; D ambiguous. V was shortened by 2 bases and J by 4 bases, with 6 bases between the two germline ends. The CDR3 covers 13 residues. The germline gives CDR1 SNHLY, CDR2 FYNNEI. The CDR3 DNA sequence: TGTGCCAGCAGTGAAAGCGTGAATCAGCCCCAGCATTTT. Translating it yields CASSESVNQPQHF.

This rearrangement joins TRBV5-4 to TRBJ1-1, with 9 bases aligning to TRBD1. Germline CDR1 reads SGHNT; CDR2 reads YYREEE (reference sequence). With 4 bases clipped from V and 2 bases from J, the junction kept 9 bases outside the gene matches. CDR3 length equals 16 residues. In nucleotides, the CDR3 is TGTGCCAGCAGCCCGGACAGGGGCACAGTTAACACTGAAGCTTTCTTT. This translates into CASSPDRGTVNTEAFF.

The chain carries TRBV11-2 and TRBJ2-4; TRBD2 aligns across 10 bases. Germline CDR1 is SGHAT and CDR2 is FQNNGV. Unmatched junction bases numbered 11, after V lost 3 bases and J lost 0 bases. CDR3 length: 19 residues. CDR3 sequence: CASSFPIAGGPLAKNIQYF. CDR3 sequence (DNA): TGTGCCAGCAGCTTCCCTATAGCGGGAGGCCCTCTAGCCAAAAACATTCAGTACTTC.

The chain is built from TRBV19 and TRBJ2-7; 7 bases match TRBD2. Trimming removed 7 bases from V and 1 base from J; junction bases left unmatched: 10. This CDR3 is 15 amino acids long. CDR1 is LNHDA, CDR2 SQIVND, per germline (reference sequence). CDR3: CASKQDTRESYEQYF. The CDR3 DNA follows: TGTGCCAGTAAGCAGGACACGCGGGAGTCCTACGAGCAGTACTTC.

The rearrangement joins TRBV7-3 to TRBJ2-4; 7 positions match TRBD2. Germline V lookup: CDR1 SGHTA, CDR2 FQGTGA. V was clipped by 3 bases and J by 0 bases; unmatched bases: 2. This CDR3 is 15 amino acids long. The DNA of the CDR3 is TGTGCCAGCAGCTTGCGGGAGTTAGCCAAAAACATTCAGTACTTC. Its protein product is CASSLRELAKNIQYF.

V usage is TRBV28 and J usage is TRBJ1-5, with D possibly matching TRBD1 (5 bases). The CDR3 runs 14 residues. V lost 6 bases, J lost 7 bases, and 16 bases lay in between. Germline-derived CDR1 and CDR2 are MDHEN and SYDVKM. The CDR3 coding sequence is TGTGCCAGCAGCACTACATCGGGGGGACAGCCCCAGCATTTT. It yields the protein CASSTTSGGQPQHF.

The chain is built from TRBV7-6 and TRBJ1-1; 10 positions agree with TRBD1. V trimming: 1 base; J trimming: 0 bases; junction bases outside the gene matches: 2. Germline CDR1 reads SGHVS; CDR2 reads FNYEAQ. There are 16 residues in the CDR3. This CDR3 reads CASSLGGQGLNTEAFF. The CDR3 DNA follows: TGTGCCAGCAGCTTAGGGGGACAGGGGTTGAACACTGAAGCTTTCTTT.

The rearrangement joins TRBV7-8 to TRBJ1-1; the D gene is possibly TRBD1 (6 bases). The CDR3 has 13 amino acids. The germline V gene encodes CDR1 SGHVS and CDR2 FQNEAQ. Deletions cut 4 bases from V and 4 bases from J, with 10 bases between. This CDR3 reads CASSSTTGTEAFF. As DNA, the CDR3 is TGTGCCAGCAGCTCTACGACAGGCACTGAAGCTTTCTTT.

The chain joins TRBV4-2 to TRBJ2-5; 7 bases line up with TRBD1. This CDR3 has 16 residues. Germline CDR1 is LGHNA and CDR2 is YNFKEQ. V was pared by 1 base and J by 3 bases, with 8 bases of the junction left unmatched. The CDR3 sequence is CASSQAQGTDEETQYF. In DNA form, the CDR3 reads TGTGCCAGCAGCCAAGCTCAAGGGACAGACGAAGAGACCCAGTACTTC.

Points on this clone: Mismatch with germline at one junction end may stem from a read error. This chain's CDR3 is CASKRGQGAGETRYF. The CDR3 DNA follows: TGTGCCAGCAAGAGGGGGCAGGGGGCAGGGGAGACCCGGTACTTC. The chain combines TRBV6-6 with TRBJ2-5; 8 nucleotides match TRBD1. The CDR3 loop spans 15 amino acids. Germline V gene data show CDR1 as MNHNY and CDR2 as SVGAGI (reference sequence).

The rearrangement uses TRBV6-5 and TRBJ2-7; 14 positions agree with TRBD2. CDR1 is MNHEY, CDR2 SVGAGI, per germline. The CDR3 length is 15 residues. The ends lost 4 bases at V and 3 bases at J; junction bases unmatched: 2. CDR3 loop: CASSFGLAGGYEQYF. The CDR3 DNA reads as TGTGCCAGCAGTTTTGGACTAGCGGGAGGCTACGAGCAGTACTTC.

This rearrangement joins TRBV28 to TRBJ2-7; TRBD1 aligns across 9 bases. The V gene end was trimmed by 5 bases and the J gene end by 6 bases; junction bases not matched to a gene: 8. From germline, CDR1 is MDHEN and CDR2 SYDVKM. The CDR3 covers 14 residues. In DNA, the CDR3 is TGTGCCAGCAGTATACCAGGACAGGGGCGCGAGCAGTACTTC. Its protein product is CASSIPGQGREQYF.

The chain couples TRBV27 to TRBJ2-7; TRBD2 aligns across 10 bases. CDR1 and CDR2 from the germline V gene are MNHEY and SMNVEV (reference sequence). V shed 5 bases, J shed 2 bases, and the junction held 6 bases outside the gene matches. The CDR3 contains 15 residues. CDR3 region: CASSEAGGPTYEQYF. In nucleotides, the CDR3 is TGTGCCAGCAGTGAAGCGGGAGGGCCTACCTACGAGCAGTACTTC.

This rearrangement joins TRBV5-4 to TRBJ2-7, with TRBD1 matching 8 bases. The V and J ends lost 3 bases and 2 bases, in that order; junction bases with no gene match: 7. Germline lookup yields CDR1 SGHNT and CDR2 YYREEE (reference sequence). The CDR3 runs 15 residues. The DNA for the CDR3 is TGTGCCAGCAGCTCAGGGACAGGTGATGCCTACGAGCAGTACTTC. Its translation: CASSSGTGDAYEQYF.

V gene TRBV27 combines with J gene TRBJ2-1, with D perhaps TRBD1 (8 bases). This CDR3 is built from 13 residues. Germline assignment: CDR1 MNHEY and CDR2 SMNVEV (reference sequence). Trimming shortened V by 1 base and J by 9 bases, and 10 bases separated the two germline ends. CDR3 nucleotides: TGTGCCAGCAGTTTATACAGGGGGGGTGAGCAGTTCTTC. Protein: CASSLYRGGEQFF.

The chain joins TRBV10-2 to TRBJ2-5; TRBD2 matches at 10 bases. CDR1 and CDR2 (germline): WSHSY, SAAADI. J was trimmed by 6 bases and V by 6 bases; bases with no gene match: 10. CDR3 length equals 15 residues. The DNA of the CDR3 is TGCGCCAGCAGGCCAGGGACTAGCGCTAAAAAGACCCAGTACTTC. Translation gives CASRPGTSAKKTQYF.

The count of this clone is one. The gene calls are TRBV29-1 and TRBJ2-1, with D maybe TRBD1 (6 bases). Germline CDR1 and CDR2: SQVTM and ANQGSEA. The CDR3 contains 15 residues. V was trimmed by 3 bases and J by 0 bases, leaving 12 bases between them. CDR3 residues: CSVEGTDSSYNEQFF. The CDR3 bases are TGCAGCGTTGAGGGGACGGACAGCTCCTACAATGAGCAGTTCTTC.

This chain links TRBV7-9 with TRBJ1-2; 10 bases are shared with TRBD1. Unmatched junction bases numbered 7, after V lost 4 bases and J lost 2 bases. CDR1 is SEHNR and CDR2 is FQNEAQ in the germline V gene (reference sequence). This CDR3 is built from 16 residues. The CDR3: CASSSRQGAENYGYTF. The CDR3 region has the DNA TGTGCCAGCAGCTCCCGACAGGGGGCGGAAAACTATGGCTACACCTTC. The full variable domain, in which reference TRBV7-9 and TRBJ1-2 provide the parts outside the CDR3, is DTGVSQNPRHKITKRGQNVTFRCDPISEHNRLYWYRQTLGQGPEFLTYFQNEAQLEKSRLLSDRFSAERPKGSFSTLEIQRTEQGDSAMYLCASSSRQGAENYGYTFGSGTRLTVV.

In regard to this clone: The identical CDR3 is also encoded by other nucleotide sequences in the sample. V usage is TRBV5-1 and J usage is TRBJ1-2, with 10 bases lining up with TRBD1. V was clipped by 0 bases and J by 7 bases; unmatched bases: 6. From germline, CDR1 is SGHRS and CDR2 YFSETQ. The CDR3 consists of 15 residues. The CDR3 region is CASSLGQGAQGGYTF. The CDR3 nucleotides read TGCGCCAGCAGCTTGGGACAGGGGGCTCAGGGTGGCTACACCTTC.

J is TRBJ2-3 and V is TRBV29-1; 10 bases align to TRBD2. From germline, CDR1 is SQVTM and CDR2 ANQGSEA. CDR3 length: 15 residues. V trimming: 8 bases; J trimming: 3 bases; junction bases outside the gene matches: 11. The CDR3 DNA is TGCAGCACCCCCCCTGGACTAGCGGTTACAGATACGCAGTATTTT. Translation: CSTPPGLAVTDTQYF.